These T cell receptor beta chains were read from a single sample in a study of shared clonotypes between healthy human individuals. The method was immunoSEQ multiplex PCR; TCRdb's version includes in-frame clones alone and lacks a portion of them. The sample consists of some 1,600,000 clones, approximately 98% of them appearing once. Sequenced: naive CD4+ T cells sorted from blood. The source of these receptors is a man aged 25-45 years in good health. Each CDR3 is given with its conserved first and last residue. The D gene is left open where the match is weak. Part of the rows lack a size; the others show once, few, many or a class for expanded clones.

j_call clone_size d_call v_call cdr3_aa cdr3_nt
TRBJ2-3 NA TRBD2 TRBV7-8 CASSPARLAGPDTQYF TGTGCCAGCAGCCCAGCAAGGCTAGCGGGACCAGATACGCAGTATTTT
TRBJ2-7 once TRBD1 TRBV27 CASSFPRDRSSYEQYF TGTGCCAGCAGTTTTCCCCGGGACAGATCTTCCTACGAGCAGTACTTC
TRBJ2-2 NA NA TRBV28 CASSLTPAGAVGELFF TGTGCCAGCAGTTTAACCCCGGCGGGGGCCGTCGGGGAGCTGTTTTTT
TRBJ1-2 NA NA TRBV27 CASSSNPRQASVGDYTF TGTGCCAGCAGTTCCAACCCACGACAGGCGAGTGTCGGGGACTACACCTTC
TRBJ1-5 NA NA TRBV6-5 CASSYSWGGNQPQHF TGTGCCAGCAGTTACTCCTGGGGGGGCAATCAGCCCCAGCATTTT
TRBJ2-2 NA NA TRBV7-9 CASSHRETGELFF TGTGCCAGCAGCCACAGGGAGACCGGGGAGCTGTTTTTT
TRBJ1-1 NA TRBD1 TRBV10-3 CAIMIGQGGTEAFF TGTGCCATCATGATCGGACAGGGAGGCACTGAAGCTTTCTTT
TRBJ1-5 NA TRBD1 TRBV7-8 CASSPQGQVLFQPQHF TGTGCCAGCAGCCCTCAGGGACAGGTCCTCTTCCAGCCCCAGCATTTT
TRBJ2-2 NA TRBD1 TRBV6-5 CASRTGGGTGELFF TGTGCCAGCCGTACAGGGGGTGGCACCGGGGAGCTGTTTTTT
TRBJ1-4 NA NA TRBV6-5 CASSADRKKLFF TGTGCCAGCAGTGCTGACAGGAAAAAACTGTTTTTT
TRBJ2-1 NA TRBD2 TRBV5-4 CASSTIAGAYNEQFF TGTGCCAGCAGTACTATAGCGGGGGCCTACAATGAGCAGTTCTTC
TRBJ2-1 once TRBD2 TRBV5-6 CASSWLAGGPRGLYNEQFF TGTGCCAGCAGCTGGCTAGCGGGAGGTCCCCGGGGCCTATACAATGAGCAGTTCTTC
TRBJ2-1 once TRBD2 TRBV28 CASSSSGAASYNEQFF TGTGCCAGCAGCAGCAGCGGGGCCGCTTCCTACAATGAGCAGTTCTTC
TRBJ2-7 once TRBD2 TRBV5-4 CASSPELAGGGEQYF TGTGCCAGCAGCCCGGAACTAGCGGGAGGGGGCGAGCAGTACTTC
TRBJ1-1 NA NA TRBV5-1 CASSLRGRSTEAFF TGCGCCAGCAGCTTGCGGGGGCGAAGCACTGAAGCTTTCTTT
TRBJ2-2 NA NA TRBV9 CASSLTSSGELFF TGTGCCAGCAGCCTTACTAGTTCCGGGGAGCTGTTTTTT
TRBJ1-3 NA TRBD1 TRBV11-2 CASTWGQSSGNTIYF TGTGCCAGCACTTGGGGACAGAGCTCTGGAAACACCATATATTTT
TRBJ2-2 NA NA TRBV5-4 CASSPRGVGELFF TGTGCCAGCAGCCCAAGGGGGGTCGGGGAGCTGTTTTTT
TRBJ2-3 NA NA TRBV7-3 CASSLTGSDTQYF TGTGCCAGCAGCTTAACGGGCAGTGATACGCAGTATTTT
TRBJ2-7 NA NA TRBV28 CASGGIGVGSYEQYF TGTGCCAGCGGTGGTATCGGAGTCGGCTCCTACGAGCAGTACTTC
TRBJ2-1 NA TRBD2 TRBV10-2 CATIKGLAKNEQFF TGCGCCACCATAAAGGGACTAGCGAAGAATGAGCAGTTCTTC
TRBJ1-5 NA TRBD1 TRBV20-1 CSATGGEPQHF TGCAGTGCTACAGGGGGGGAGCCCCAGCATTTT
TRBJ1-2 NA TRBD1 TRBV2 CASLGTGLSANYGYTF TGTGCCAGCCTAGGGACAGGCTTATCGGCTAACTATGGCTACACCTTC
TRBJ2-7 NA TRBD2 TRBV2 CASRNLAGEVYEQYF TGTGCCAGCAGGAACTTAGCGGGAGAGGTCTACGAGCAGTACTTC
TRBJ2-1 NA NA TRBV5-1 CASTKADRVYNEQFF TGCGCCAGCACGAAAGCGGACCGAGTCTACAATGAGCAGTTCTTC
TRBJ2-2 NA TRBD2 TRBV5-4 CASSLELAGGITGELFF TGTGCCAGCAGCTTGGAGTTAGCGGGAGGTATCACCGGGGAGCTGTTTTTT
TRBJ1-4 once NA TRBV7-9 CASSTTNEKLFF TGTGCCAGCAGCACAACTAATGAAAAACTGTTTTTT
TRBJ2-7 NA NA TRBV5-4 CASSLETGPYEQYF TGTGCCAGCAGCTTGGAAACAGGGCCCTACGAGCAGTACTTC
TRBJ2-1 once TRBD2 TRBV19 CASRGIGTRSEQFF TGTGCCAGTAGGGGTATCGGGACTAGAAGTGAGCAGTTCTTC
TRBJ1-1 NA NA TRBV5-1 CASSLEGRGDRQKKVYTEAFF TGCGCCAGCAGCTTGGAAGGTCGCGGGGACCGACAGAAGAAGGTGTACACTGAAGCTTTCTTT
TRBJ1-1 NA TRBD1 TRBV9 CASSAPVDRGPDTEAFF TGTGCCAGCAGCGCCCCGGTTGACAGGGGGCCAGACACTGAAGCTTTCTTT
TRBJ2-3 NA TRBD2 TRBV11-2 CASSLAGGGTDTQYF TGTGCCAGCAGCTTAGCGGGAGGAGGCACAGATACGCAGTATTTT
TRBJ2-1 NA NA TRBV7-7 CASSFGGFGYNEQFF TGTGCCAGCAGCTTCGGAGGGTTTGGCTACAATGAGCAGTTCTTC
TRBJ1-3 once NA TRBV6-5 CASSNMGNTIYF TGTGCCAGCAGTAACATGGGAAACACCATATATTTT
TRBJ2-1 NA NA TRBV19 CASGSLPSTYNEQFF TGTGCCAGTGGCTCGCTACCCTCGACTTACAATGAGCAGTTCTTC
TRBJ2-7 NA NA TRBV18 CASSPNFSYEQYF TGTGCCAGCTCCCCGAACTTTTCCTACGAGCAGTACTTC
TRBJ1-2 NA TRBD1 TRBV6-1 CASSVTGGYGYTF TGTGCCAGCAGCGTGACAGGGGGCTACGGCTACACCTTC
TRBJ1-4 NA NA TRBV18 CASSLGTGEKLFF TGTGCCAGCTCCCTAGGGACCGGCGAAAAACTGTTTTTT
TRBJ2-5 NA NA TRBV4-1 CASSQVVRETQYF TGCGCCAGCAGCCAAGTAGTTCGGGAGACCCAGTACTTC
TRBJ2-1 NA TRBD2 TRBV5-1 CASSAGLLTYNEQFF TGCGCCAGCAGCGCGGGACTACTGACCTACAATGAGCAGTTCTTC
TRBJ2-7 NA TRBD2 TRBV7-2 CASSLDSGPYEQYF TGTGCCAGCAGCTTAGATAGCGGGCCCTACGAGCAGTACTTC
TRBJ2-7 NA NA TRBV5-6 CASSLGTVGSEQYF TGTGCCAGCAGCTTGGGGACAGTCGGCTCCGAGCAGTACTTC
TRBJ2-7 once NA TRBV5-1 CASSPGWGGEQYF TGCGCCAGCAGCCCGGGGTGGGGTGGCGAGCAGTACTTC
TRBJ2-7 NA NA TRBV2 CASTRLWEQYF TGTGCCAGCACGCGGCTTTGGGAGCAGTACTTC
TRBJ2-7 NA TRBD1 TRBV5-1 CASSLAGGVAYEQYF TGCGCCAGCAGCTTGGCAGGGGGAGTCGCCTACGAGCAGTACTTC
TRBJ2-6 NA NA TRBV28 CASRIDRGSGANVLTF TGTGCCAGCAGGATAGACCGGGGCAGTGGGGCCAACGTCCTGACTTTC
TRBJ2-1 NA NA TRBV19 CASSRLVTLNEQFF TGTGCCAGTAGCCGACTAGTAACCCTCAATGAGCAGTTCTTC
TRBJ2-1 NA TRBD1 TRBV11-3 CASSSPDRDSYNEQFF TGTGCCAGCAGCTCACCGGACAGGGACTCCTACAATGAGCAGTTCTTC
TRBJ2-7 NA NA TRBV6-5 CASSTPGEQYF TGTGCCAGCAGTACCCCGGGCGAGCAGTACTTC
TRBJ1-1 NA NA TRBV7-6 CASSLGVVANRATEAFF TGTGCCAGCAGCTTAGGTGTGGTCGCCAACAGGGCCACTGAAGCTTTCTTT
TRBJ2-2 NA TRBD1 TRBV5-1 CASSERDRDGGELFF TGCGCCAGCAGCGAACGGGACAGGGACGGAGGGGAGCTGTTTTTT
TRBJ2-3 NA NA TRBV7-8 CASSFSTTDTQYF TGTGCCAGCAGCTTTTCTACCACAGATACGCAGTATTTT
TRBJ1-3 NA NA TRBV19 CASSFRRSSGNTIYF TGTGCCAGTAGTTTCCGACGCAGCTCTGGAAACACCATATATTTT
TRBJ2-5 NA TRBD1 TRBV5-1 CASSHGQGPPQETQYF TGCGCCAGCAGCCACGGACAGGGACCCCCCCAAGAGACCCAGTACTTC
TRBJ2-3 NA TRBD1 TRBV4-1 CASSQDTGQGDHTDTQYF TGCGCCAGCAGCCAAGATACCGGACAGGGGGATCACACAGATACGCAGTATTTT